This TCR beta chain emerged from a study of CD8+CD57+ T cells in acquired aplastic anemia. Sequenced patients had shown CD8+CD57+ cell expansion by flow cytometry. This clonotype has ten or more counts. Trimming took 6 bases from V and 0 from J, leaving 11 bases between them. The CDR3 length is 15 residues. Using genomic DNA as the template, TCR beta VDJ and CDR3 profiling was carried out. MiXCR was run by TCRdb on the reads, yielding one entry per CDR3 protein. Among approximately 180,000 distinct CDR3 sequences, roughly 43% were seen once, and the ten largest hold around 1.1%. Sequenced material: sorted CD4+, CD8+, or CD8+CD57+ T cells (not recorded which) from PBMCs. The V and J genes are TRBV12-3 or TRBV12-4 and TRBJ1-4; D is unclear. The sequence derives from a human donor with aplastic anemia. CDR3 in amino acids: CASSRGDSTNEKLFF. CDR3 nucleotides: TGTGCCAGCAGCCGGGGTGATTCAACTAATGAAAAACTGTTTTTT.